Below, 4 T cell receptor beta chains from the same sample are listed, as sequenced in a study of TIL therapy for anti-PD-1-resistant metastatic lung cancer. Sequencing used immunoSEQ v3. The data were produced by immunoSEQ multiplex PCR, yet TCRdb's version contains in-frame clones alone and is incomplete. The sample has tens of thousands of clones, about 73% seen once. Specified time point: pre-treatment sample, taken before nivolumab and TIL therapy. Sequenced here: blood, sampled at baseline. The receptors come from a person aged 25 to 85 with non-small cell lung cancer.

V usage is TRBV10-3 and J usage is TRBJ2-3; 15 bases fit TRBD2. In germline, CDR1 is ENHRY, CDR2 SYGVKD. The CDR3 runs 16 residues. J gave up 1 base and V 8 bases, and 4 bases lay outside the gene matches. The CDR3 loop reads CAIRRTSGGGTDTQYF. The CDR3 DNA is TGTGCCATCCGGCGGACTAGCGGGGGGGGCACAGATACGCAGTATTTT.

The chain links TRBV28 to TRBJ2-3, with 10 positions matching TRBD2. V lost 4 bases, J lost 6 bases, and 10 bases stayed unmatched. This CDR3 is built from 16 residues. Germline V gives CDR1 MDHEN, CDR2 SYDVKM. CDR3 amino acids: CASSSSLEREGDTQYF. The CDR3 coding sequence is TGTGCCAGCAGTTCTTCACTTGAGCGGGAGGGCGATACGCAGTATTTT.

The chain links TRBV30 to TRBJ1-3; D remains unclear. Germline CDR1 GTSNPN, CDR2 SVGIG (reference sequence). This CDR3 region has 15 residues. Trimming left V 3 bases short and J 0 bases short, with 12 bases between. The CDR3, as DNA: TGTGCCTGGAGCAGGTTTATCAACTCTGGAAACACCATATATTTT. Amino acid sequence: CAWSRFINSGNTIYF.

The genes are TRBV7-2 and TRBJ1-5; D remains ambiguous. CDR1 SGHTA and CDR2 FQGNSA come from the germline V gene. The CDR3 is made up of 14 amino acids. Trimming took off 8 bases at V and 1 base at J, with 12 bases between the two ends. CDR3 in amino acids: CASGGVSSNQPQHF. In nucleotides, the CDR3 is TGTGCCAGCGGTGGGGTATCCAGCAATCAGCCCCAGCATTTT.